This T cell receptor (beta chain) stems from a study of response to subunit inactivated influenza vaccine. This clonotype has ten or more counts. In TCRdb, the RT-PCR reads were re-called with MiXCR into one record per CDR3 protein. Altogether 490,000 or so distinct CDR3 sequences are present, 7.6% being singletons, with the ten largest covering under 15%. This CDR3 is built from 13 residues. The germline gives CDR1 KGHSH, CDR2 LQKENI. V was pared by 4 bases and J by 1 base, with 7 bases between. This TCR derives from a man in his fifties or sixties who received an inactivated influenza vaccine. The chain has TRBV18 and TRBJ1-1; D ambiguous. Sequenced here: PBMCs from blood, sampled approximately 25 months after vaccination. CDR3 region: CASSRLENTEAFF. Written as DNA, the CDR3 is TGTGCCAGCTCACGTTTAGAGAACACTGAAGCTTTCTTT.